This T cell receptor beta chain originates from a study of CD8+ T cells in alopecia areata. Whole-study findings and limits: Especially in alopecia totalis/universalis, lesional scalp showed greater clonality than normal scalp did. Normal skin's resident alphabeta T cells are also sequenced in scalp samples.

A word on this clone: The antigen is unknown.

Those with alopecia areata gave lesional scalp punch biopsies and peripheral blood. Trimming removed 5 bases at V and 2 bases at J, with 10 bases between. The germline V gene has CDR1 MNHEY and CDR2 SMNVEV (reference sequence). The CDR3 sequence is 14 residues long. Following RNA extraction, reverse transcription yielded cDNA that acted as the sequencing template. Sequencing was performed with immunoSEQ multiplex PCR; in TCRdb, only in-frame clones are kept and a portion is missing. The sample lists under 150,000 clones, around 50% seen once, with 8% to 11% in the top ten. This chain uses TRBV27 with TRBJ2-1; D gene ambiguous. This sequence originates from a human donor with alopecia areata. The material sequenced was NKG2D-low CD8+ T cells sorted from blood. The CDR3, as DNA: TGTGCCAGCAGTGGTCGTCTGACCTACAATGAGCAGTTCTTC. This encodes CASSGRLTYNEQFF.